The 28 T cell receptor beta chains below come from one sample, sequenced in a study of T cells after posttransplantation cyclophosphamide. This table comes from immunoSEQ multiplex PCR, and its TCRdb copy is limited to in-frame clones, with some not included. The sample includes 12,000 or so clones, approximately 80% seen only once; the top ten take about 4.9%. A marrow graft followed busulfan-fludarabine conditioning, with cyclophosphamide on days +3 and +4. This specimen consisted of PBMCs, obtained after allogeneic stem cell transplant with posttransplant cyclophosphamide. The source of these receptors is a female patient between 50 and 59 years old who received an allogeneic stem cell transplant from a related donor, was CMV-positive, and had no GVHD. Some T cells may be provided by the graft donor.

V and J are TRBV5-6 and TRBJ2-5, with 12 bases lining up with TRBD2. Trimming at V came to 4 bases and at J to 3 bases, leaving 4 bases not matched to a gene. The CDR3 has 15 residues. Germline V gene lookup returns CDR1 SGHDT and CDR2 YYEEEE. The CDR3 spells CASSPLAGGKETQYF. The DNA for the CDR3 is TGTGCCAGCAGCCCACTAGCGGGGGGAAAAGAGACCCAGTACTTC.

This clone appeared a single time. The V gene is TRBV6-4, the J gene TRBJ2-3; 10 bases align to TRBD2. The V gene end was trimmed by 2 bases and the J gene end by 5 bases; junction bases not matched to a gene: 13. Germline-derived CDR1 and CDR2 are MRHNA and SNTAGT. The CDR3 covers 18 residues. In DNA form, the CDR3 reads TGTGCCAGCAGTGACGAATGGTGGCTAGCGGGGGCGGGAGATACGCAGTATTTT. Encoded protein: CASSDEWWLAGAGDTQYF.

V gene TRBV7-2 combines with J gene TRBJ2-7; 13 nucleotides agree with TRBD2. The CDR3 totals 16 residues. J lost 6 bases, V lost 5 bases, and 10 bases had no gene match. Germline V gene sequence: CDR1 SGHTA, CDR2 FQGNSA. CDR3 residues: CASSPRTSGGRGEQYF. The CDR3 DNA is TGTGCCAGCAGCCCGAGGACTAGCGGGGGTCGCGGCGAGCAGTACTTC.

This clone was counted a few times. The chain uses TRBV9 and TRBJ2-1; D not resolved. This CDR3 is built from 12 residues. V was trimmed by 4 bases and J by 4 bases, leaving 6 bases between them. The germline V gene encodes CDR1 SGDLS and CDR2 YYNGEE. CDR3: CASSSYYNEQFF. The CDR3 DNA follows: TGTGCCAGCAGCAGCTATTACAATGAGCAGTTCTTC.

This rearrangement joins TRBV7-9 to TRBJ2-2, with D perhaps matching TRBD2 (6 bases). The CDR3 has 15 amino acids. Trimming pared 1 base from V and 5 bases from J, leaving 11 bases between. Germline lookup yields CDR1 SEHNR and CDR2 FQNEAQ (reference sequence). CDR3 nucleotide sequence: TGTGCCAGCAGCTTAGGACAGCGGGTGACCGGGGAGCTGTTTTTT. Its protein product is CASSLGQRVTGELFF.

The CDR3 spells CASSAHPGQGDHEQYF. The CDR3 bases are TGTGCCAGCAGCGCCCACCCGGGACAGGGTGACCACGAGCAGTACTTC. The rearrangement links TRBV7-2 to TRBJ2-7; 9 bases line up with TRBD1. Germline CDR1 SGHTA, CDR2 FQGNSA. The length of the CDR3 is 16 residues. V lost 5 bases to trimming and J lost 5 bases; unmatched junction nucleotides: 13.

V gene TRBV28 combines with J gene TRBJ1-6, with D hard to call. Germline loops: CDR1 MDHEN, CDR2 SYDVKM. The CDR3 covers 15 residues. V lost 3 bases, J lost 10 bases, and 16 bases lay in between. CDR3 nucleotide sequence: TGTGCCAGCAGTTTCTGGACCCAAGGCGGGTCACCCCTCCACTTT. It translates to CASSFWTQGGSPLHF.

The chain's CDR3 is CASSKTSGDYNEQFF. CDR3 coding DNA: TGTGCCAGCAGCAAGACTAGCGGGGACTACAATGAGCAGTTCTTC. This sequence joins TRBV11-3 and TRBJ2-1; TRBD2 aligns across 11 bases. Germline V gene data show CDR1 as SGHNT and CDR2 as YENEEA. Unmatched junction bases numbered 3, after V lost 5 bases and J lost 3 bases. This CDR3 spans 15 amino acids.

The V and J genes are TRBV13 and TRBJ1-4; TRBD1 is a possible D gene (5 bases). V was shortened by 2 bases and J by 8 bases, with 12 bases between the two germline ends. The CDR3 totals 14 residues. Germline loops: CDR1 PRHDT, CDR2 FYEKMQ (reference sequence). The CDR3 sequence is CASSLRGGREKLFF. DNA of the CDR3: TGTGCCAGCAGCTTACGCGGGGGTAGAGAAAAACTGTTTTTT.

The V call is TRBV9, the J call TRBJ2-3; D might be TRBD1 (6 bases). Trimming cost V 0 bases and J 5 bases, with 10 bases left between them. This CDR3 contains 14 residues. The germline V gene encodes CDR1 SGDLS and CDR2 YYNGEE. The CDR3 DNA is TGTGCCAGCAGCGTAGTGGGGGCTGGAGATACGCAGTATTTT. This codes for CASSVVGAGDTQYF. The entire variable domain, with the rest obtained from reference TRBV9 and TRBJ2-3, is as follows: DSGVTQTPKHLITATGQRVTLRCSPRSGDLSVYWYQQSLDQGLQFLIQYYNGEERAKGNILERFSAQQFPDLHSELNLSSLELGDSALYFCASSVVGAGDTQYFGPGTRLTVL.

The chain couples TRBV29-1 to TRBJ2-3, with a possible D match to TRBD1 (5 bases). The CDR3 covers 16 residues. Trimming cost V 5 bases and J 3 bases, with 21 bases left between them. Per the germline V gene, CDR1 is SQVTM and CDR2 is ANQGSEA. Written as DNA, the CDR3 is TGCAGCGTTCCCCAGGGTAGCTCCTTATGGACAGATACGCAGTATTTT. Translated, it gives CSVPQGSSLWTDTQYF.

This chain uses TRBV4-1 with TRBJ1-1; TRBD1 agrees at 8 bases. The CDR3 is 15 residues long. Trimming took 0 bases from V and 5 from J; bases not matched to a gene: 5. Germline lookup yields CDR1 MGHRA and CDR2 YSYEKL. CDR3 amino acids: CASSQDLDRVTEAFF. The CDR3 nucleotides read TGCGCCAGCAGCCAAGATCTGGACAGGGTGACTGAAGCTTTCTTT.

The chain employs TRBV4-1 and TRBJ2-7, with D maybe TRBD1 (7 bases). V lost 1 base, J lost 6 bases, and 10 bases lay in between. Germline V gene sequence: CDR1 MGHRA, CDR2 YSYEKL. The CDR3 is 13 amino acids. DNA of the CDR3: TGCGCCAGCAGCCAAGCCAGGGGGGCCGAGCAGTACTTC. This sequence encodes CASSQARGAEQYF.

V usage is TRBV4-3 and J usage is TRBJ2-1; TRBD2 matches 11 bases. CDR1 is LGHNA and CDR2 is YSLEER in the germline V gene. The CDR3 has 19 amino acids. Unmatched junction bases numbered 10, after V lost 3 bases and J lost 0 bases. In nucleotides, the CDR3 is TGCGCCAGCAGCCAGGAAGCCCTAGCGGGGGGCCGCTCCTACAATGAGCAGTTCTTC. Encoded protein: CASSQEALAGGRSYNEQFF.

V gene TRBV5-4 combines with J gene TRBJ1-1; weak D call: TRBD1 (5 bases). Germline V lookup: CDR1 SGHNT, CDR2 YYREEE (reference sequence). The CDR3 runs to 15 residues. Trimming left V 0 bases short and J 1 base short, with 10 bases between. CDR3 residues: CASSLAGGGNTEAFF. The CDR3 coding sequence is TGTGCCAGCAGCTTGGCCGGCGGGGGGAACACTGAAGCTTTCTTT.

V is TRBV7-9 and J is TRBJ2-7, with TRBD1 matching over 11 bases. J was trimmed by 6 bases and V by 1 base; bases with no gene match: 8. Germline CDR1 and CDR2: SEHNR and FQNEAQ (reference sequence). The CDR3 sequence is 16 residues long. The CDR3: CASSLEPGTGGSEQYF. CDR3 DNA: TGTGCCAGCAGCTTAGAACCCGGGACAGGGGGTTCCGAGCAGTACTTC.

The chain combines TRBV9 with TRBJ2-2; 8 bases fit TRBD2. Unmatched junction bases numbered 6, after V lost 4 bases and J lost 4 bases. Germline-derived CDR1 and CDR2 are SGDLS and YYNGEE. CDR3 size: 15 residues. The CDR3 spells CASSIGGAVTGELFF. The CDR3, as DNA: TGTGCCAGCAGCATCGGGGGGGCCGTCACCGGGGAGCTGTTTTTT. Full variable domain (remainder filled in from reference TRBV9 and TRBJ2-2): DSGVTQTPKHLITATGQRVTLRCSPRSGDLSVYWYQQSLDQGLQFLIQYYNGEERAKGNILERFSAQQFPDLHSELNLSSLELGDSALYFCASSIGGAVTGELFFGEGSRLTVL.

The chain joins TRBV28 to TRBJ2-7; tentatively, D is TRBD1 (6 bases). The germline gives CDR1 MDHEN, CDR2 SYDVKM. The CDR3 contains 15 residues. With 2 bases removed from V and 5 bases from J, the gap between germline ends came to 16 bases. The CDR3 region has the DNA TGTGCCAGCAGTTTACCTTCAGGGGCAGGAGACGAGCAGTACTTC. Protein: CASSLPSGAGDEQYF. Based on the CDR3 plus reference TRBV28 and TRBJ2-7, the full variable domain is DVKVTQSSRYLVKRTGEKVFLECVQDMDHENMFWYRQDPGLGLRLIYFSYDVKMKEKGDIPEGYSVSREKKERFSLILESASTNQTSMYLCASSLPSGAGDEQYFGPGTRLTVT.

The chain employs TRBV15 and TRBJ2-7, with TRBD1 identical over 9 bases. The germline V gene has CDR1 LNHNV and CDR2 YYDKDF (reference sequence). The CDR3 is 16 amino acids. Trimming took 1 base from V and 5 from J; bases not matched to a gene: 9. The CDR3 here is CATSRGAGQGMDEQYF. CDR3 bases: TGTGCCACCAGCAGAGGAGCAGGACAGGGGATGGACGAGCAGTACTTC.

Here the CDR3 reads CASSAPGQGYEQYF. As DNA, the CDR3 is TGTGCCAGCAGCGCCCCGGGACAGGGCTACGAGCAGTACTTC. The genes are TRBV7-2 and TRBJ2-7; 9 bases agree with TRBD1. The germline V gene has CDR1 SGHTA and CDR2 FQGNSA. V was pared by 5 bases and J by 3 bases, with 5 bases of the junction left unmatched. This CDR3 has 14 residues.

V gene TRBV5-5 combines with J gene TRBJ1-6; D may be TRBD1 (5 bases). CDR1 is SGHKS, CDR2 YYEKEE, per germline (reference sequence). The CDR3 covers 18 residues. V gave up 4 bases and J gave up 5 bases, with 22 bases separating them. The CDR3 DNA reads as TGTGCCAGCAGCCGCTTTCCCCCGAAAACAGGAGATAATTCACCCCTCCACTTT. This sequence encodes CASSRFPPKTGDNSPLHF.

The chain uses TRBV7-2 and TRBJ2-3; tentatively, D is TRBD1 (5 bases). The CDR3 covers 16 residues. Trimming removed 3 bases from V and 4 bases from J, with 17 bases in between. Germline CDR1 is SGHTA and CDR2 is FQGNSA. CDR3 sequence (DNA): TGTGCCAGCAGCTTCGAGGTAGGGGCGCCCCCAGATACGCAGTATTTT. This encodes CASSFEVGAPPDTQYF.

V and J are TRBV7-8 and TRBJ1-1; D remains ambiguous. Trimming took off 1 base at V and 0 bases at J, with 15 bases between the two ends. Germline V gene sequence: CDR1 SGHVS, CDR2 FQNEAQ. There are 17 residues in the CDR3. Here the CDR3 reads CASSLVAGIAMNTEAFF. CDR3 bases: TGTGCCAGCAGCTTAGTAGCGGGAATAGCCATGAACACTGAAGCTTTCTTT.

This clone was recorded only once. The chain carries TRBV30 and TRBJ2-3; perhaps TRBD1 as D (5 bases). The length of the CDR3 is 13 residues. CDR1 is GTSNPN, CDR2 SVGIG, per germline (reference sequence). V gave up 4 bases and J gave up 3 bases, with 11 bases separating them. The CDR3 region is CAWTGPATDTQYF. In DNA, the CDR3 is TGTGCCTGGACAGGGCCGGCGACAGATACGCAGTATTTT.

The chain combines TRBV5-1 with TRBJ2-3; 10 bases map to TRBD2. The CDR3 length is 15 residues. Germline V gene lookup returns CDR1 SGHRS and CDR2 YFSETQ. Trimming took 7 bases from V and 4 from J; bases not matched to a gene: 9. CDR3 in DNA: TGCGCCAGCGGGGAGGGACTAGCGTCGGCAGATACGCAGTATTTT. It specifies CASGEGLASADTQYF.

The V and J genes are TRBV5-1 and TRBJ2-1; 9 positions agree with TRBD2. Germline values: CDR1 SGHRS, CDR2 YFSETQ. The length of the CDR3 is 14 residues. V gave up 0 bases and J gave up 13 bases; unmatched junction bases: 8. DNA for the CDR3: TGCGCCAGCAGCTTGGGGGCTACTAGCGGGTCCCAGTTCTTC. It specifies CASSLGATSGSQFF.

On this clone itself: The same CDR3 can be traced to other DNA sequences in this sample. V is TRBV15 and J is TRBJ1-4; 8 bases align to TRBD1. Trimming took 3 bases from V and 7 from J; bases not matched to a gene: 7. Germline-derived CDR1 and CDR2 are LNHNV and YYDKDF (reference sequence). The CDR3 extends over 15 amino acids. The CDR3 bases are TGTGCCACCAGCAGGGCGGGGACAGGAGGTGAAAAACTGTTTTTT. As protein: CATSRAGTGGEKLFF.

The V and J genes are TRBV6-5 and TRBJ1-2; TRBD1 might be the D (6 bases). This CDR3 comprises 15 residues. CDR1 and CDR2 (germline): MNHEY, SVGAGI. V lost 2 bases and J 2 bases, leaving 12 bases between the germline ends. DNA of the CDR3: TGTGCCAGCAGTTACCTAGGGGGGGGGAACTATGGCTACACCTTC. The encoded protein is CASSYLGGGNYGYTF.